This T cell receptor (beta chain) was captured in a study of cytomegalovirus exposure and HLA in healthy donors. The CDR3 spans 16 residues. Germline V CDR1 and CDR2: SGHTA, FQGNSA. Trimming stripped 5 bases from V and 1 base from J, with 17 bases between. PCR employed 60 Vbeta and 13 Jbeta primers. Here immunoSEQ multiplex PCR was the method, and the copy in TCRdb shows in-frame clones only, minus some. Recorded here are 100,000 to 150,000 clones; the top ten clones represent around 2.7%. The chain employs TRBV7-2 and TRBJ2-5, with D perhaps TRBD1 (5 bases). The TCR comes from a man aged 25-45 years in good health and CMV-seronegative. The specimen sequenced was PBMCs. Written as DNA, the CDR3 is TGTGCCAGCAGCCTGTGGGCCTTCAGGGTCCAAGAGACCCAGTACTTC. Its protein is CASSLWAFRVQETQYF. The full variable domain, rest sourced from reference TRBV7-2 and TRBJ2-5, is GAGVSQSPSNKVTEKGKDVELRCDPISGHTALYWYRQSLGQGLEFLIYFQGNSAPDKSGLPSDRFSAERTGGSVSTLTIQRTQQEDSAVYLCASSLWAFRVQETQYFGPGTRLLVL.